This T cell receptor (beta chain) was found in a study of OX40 agonist ivuxolimab in advanced cancers. Study information: Ivuxolimab, which is an agonistic anti-OX40 (CD134) antibody, was administered to the patients. Of the patients, three showed partial responses, one with hepatocellular carcinoma and two with cutaneous melanoma. Intravenous ivuxolimab was administered to patients every 2 weeks at 0.01 to 10 mg/kg.

The CDR3 is 14 amino acids. The germline V gene has CDR1 SGHTS and CDR2 YDEGEE. Trimming at V came to 3 bases and at J to 3 bases, leaving 2 bases not matched to a gene. Autoimmune disease history or systemic immunosuppression disqualified patients. Some clones are missing from TCRdb's copy, which holds only in-frame ones; the method was immunoSEQ multiplex PCR. The sample shows 53,000 or so clones, about 88% of them seen only once. The genes are TRBV5-8 and TRBJ1-5; 8 nucleotides match TRBD1. This specimen consisted of CD4+ or CD8+ T cells sorted from blood, obtained in a trial of the OX40 agonist ivuxolimab. The clonotype originates from an adult with an advanced solid tumor such as melanoma, head and neck, liver or kidney cancer. The CDR3 coding sequence is TGTGCCAGCAGCTGGGGACAGGTCAATCAGCCCCAGCATTTT. It translates to CASSWGQVNQPQHF.